This TCR beta chain was documented in a study of T cells expressing NK-cell markers. Study details: One of eight sequenced donors was HCMV-seronegative; the other seven were seropositive.

CDR3 length: 16 residues. CDR1 and CDR2 (germline): SGHTA, FQGNSA. TCR beta cDNA was generated via 5'RACE template switching incorporating UMIs. TCRdb reprocessed the 5' RACE reads; each CDR3 protein has one entry and no DNA is given. This repertoire includes some 600,000 distinct CDR3 sequences. Sequenced input: blood T cells: a sorted CD56 or NKG2C T cell subset, CD4+ or CD8+ T cells, or bulk PBMC T cells (not recorded which). This rearrangement joins TRBV7-2 to TRBJ2-3. This clonotype originated in a man between 18 and 29 years old in good health. The CDR3 sequence: CASSLWRKAITDTQYF. The variable domain in full, with the rest retrieved from reference TRBV7-2 and TRBJ2-3, is GAGVSQSPSNKVTEKGKDVELRCDPISGHTALYWYRQSLGQGLEFLIYFQGNSAPDKSGLPSDRFSAERTGGSVSTLTIQRTQQEDSAVYLCASSLWRKAITDTQYFGPGTRLTVL.